These T cell receptor beta chains were read from a single sample in a study of regulatory T cells in long-lasting Graves disease. TCRdb itself ran the multiplex PCR reads through MiXCR, one entry per CDR3 protein. The sample comprises 350,000 to 450,000 distinct CDR3 sequences, about 15% of which are singletons, and approximately 16% rests with the top ten. These data are also associated with another study on T cells in Graves' hyperthyroidism and ophthalmopathy.

This material consisted of peripheral blood mononuclear cells (PBMCs), taken at new diagnosis, from a patient treated with antithyroid drugs. Source of these receptors: a woman aged 25 to 39 with Graves disease. Both conserved end residues are part of each CDR3. Each record gives: V gene, D gene, clone size, J gene, CDR3 length, CDR3 DNA, CDR3 protein. A D gene is named only where the DNA matches it firmly. Size values are once, few and many counts, or a class for expanded clones, and some rows have none.

V gene: TRBV19; D gene: TRBD1; clone size: -; J gene: TRBJ1-2; CDR3 length: 15; CDR3 DNA: TGTGCCAGTATTTCAAGACAGGGGGCCGACTATGGCTACACCTTC; CDR3 protein: CASISRQGADYGYTF
V gene: TRBV27; D gene: -; clone size: -; J gene: TRBJ1-5; CDR3 length: 17; CDR3 DNA: TGTGCCAGCAGTTCCTCCCCCATATGGGGGAGCAATCAGCCCCAGCATTTT; CDR3 protein: CASSSSPIWGSNQPQHF
V gene: TRBV27; D gene: -; clone size: many; J gene: TRBJ2-7; CDR3 length: 14; CDR3 DNA: TGTGCCAGCGGAACAACACGGGCCACGTACGAGCAGTACTTC; CDR3 protein: CASGTTRATYEQYF
V gene: TRBV6-2/TRBV6-3; D gene: TRBD1; clone size: many; J gene: TRBJ2-7; CDR3 length: 12; CDR3 DNA: TGTGCCAGCAGTTCACAGGGGCTCGAGCAGTACTTC; CDR3 protein: CASSSQGLEQYF
V gene: TRBV7-2; D gene: TRBD2; clone size: -; J gene: TRBJ2-1; CDR3 length: 16; CDR3 DNA: TGTGCCAGCAGCCTGACTAGCCCCACGACGCGCAATGAGCAGTTCTTC; CDR3 protein: CASSLTSPTTRNEQFF
V gene: TRBV7-8; D gene: -; clone size: -; J gene: TRBJ1-5; CDR3 length: 12; CDR3 DNA: TGTGCCAGCAGCTTAGACCGTCAGCCCCAGCATTTT; CDR3 protein: CASSLDRQPQHF
V gene: TRBV7-9; D gene: -; clone size: -; J gene: TRBJ2-2; CDR3 length: 16; CDR3 DNA: TGTGCCAGCAGATACTTTCTATGGGGCTTCGGCGGGGAGCTGTTTTTT; CDR3 protein: CASRYFLWGFGGELFF
V gene: TRBV2; D gene: TRBD2; clone size: many; J gene: TRBJ2-1; CDR3 length: 14; CDR3 DNA: TGTGCCAGCAGAGAAGCGGGAGAAGGCAATGAGCAGTTCTTC; CDR3 protein: CASREAGEGNEQFF
V gene: TRBV7-9; D gene: TRBD2; clone size: many; J gene: TRBJ2-1; CDR3 length: 16; CDR3 DNA: TGTGCCAGCAGCTCCCGGGAGGCCCAGGGATCCAATGAGCAGTTCTTC; CDR3 protein: CASSSREAQGSNEQFF
V gene: TRBV12-3/TRBV12-4; D gene: TRBD1; clone size: many; J gene: TRBJ2-5; CDR3 length: 14; CDR3 DNA: TGTGCCAGCAGGTGGGACAGGGAGAAAGAGACCCAGTACTTC; CDR3 protein: CASRWDREKETQYF
V gene: TRBV5-1; D gene: -; clone size: few; J gene: TRBJ2-7; CDR3 length: 15; CDR3 DNA: TGCGCCAGCAGCCCCGGGGGGCGGCCCAACTACGAGCAGTACTTC; CDR3 protein: CASSPGGRPNYEQYF
V gene: TRBV10-3; D gene: -; clone size: many; J gene: TRBJ1-2; CDR3 length: 15; CDR3 DNA: TGTGCCATCAGTGAGTCGAATCAGGGAAACTATGGCTACACCTTC; CDR3 protein: CAISESNQGNYGYTF
V gene: TRBV14; D gene: -; clone size: few; J gene: TRBJ2-5; CDR3 length: 11; CDR3 DNA: TGTGCCAGCACCACGTCAGAGACCCAGTACTTC; CDR3 protein: CASTTSETQYF